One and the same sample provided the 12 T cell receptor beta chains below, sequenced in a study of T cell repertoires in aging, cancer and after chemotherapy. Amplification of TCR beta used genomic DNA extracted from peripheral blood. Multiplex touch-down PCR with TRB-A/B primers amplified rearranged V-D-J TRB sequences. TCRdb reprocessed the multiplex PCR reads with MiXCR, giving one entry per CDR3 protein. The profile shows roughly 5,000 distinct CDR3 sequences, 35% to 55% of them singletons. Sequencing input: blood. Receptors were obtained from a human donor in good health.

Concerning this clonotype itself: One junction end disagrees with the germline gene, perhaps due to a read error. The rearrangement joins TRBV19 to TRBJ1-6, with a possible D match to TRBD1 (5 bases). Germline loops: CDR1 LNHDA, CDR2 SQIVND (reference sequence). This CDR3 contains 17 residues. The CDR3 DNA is TGTGCCAGTAGTACCCTTGCGGGGGGAGAAGGAAATTTACCCCTCCACTTT. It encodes CASSTLAGGEGNLPLHF.

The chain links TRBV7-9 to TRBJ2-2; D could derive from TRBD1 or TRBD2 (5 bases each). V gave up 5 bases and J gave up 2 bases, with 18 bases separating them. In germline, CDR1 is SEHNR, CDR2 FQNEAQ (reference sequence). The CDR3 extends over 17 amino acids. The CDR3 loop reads CASSTRYPGPNTGELFF. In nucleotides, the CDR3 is TGTGCCAGCAGCACACGATACCCGGGACCCAACACCGGGGAGCTGTTTTTT.

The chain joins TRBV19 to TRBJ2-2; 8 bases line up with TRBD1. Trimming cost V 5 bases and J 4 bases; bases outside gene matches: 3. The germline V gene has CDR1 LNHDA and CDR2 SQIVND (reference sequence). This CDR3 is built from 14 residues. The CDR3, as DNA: TGTGCCAGTAGTGCGGGACAGGCCACCGGGGAGCTGTTTTTT. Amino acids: CASSAGQATGELFF.

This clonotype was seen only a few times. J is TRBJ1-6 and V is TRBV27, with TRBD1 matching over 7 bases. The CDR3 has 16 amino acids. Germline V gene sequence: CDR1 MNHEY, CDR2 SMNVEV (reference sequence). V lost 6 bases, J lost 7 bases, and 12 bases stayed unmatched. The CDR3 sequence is CASRPRQGGENSPLHF. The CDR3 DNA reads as TGTGCCAGCAGACCTCGACAGGGCGGGGAAAATTCACCCCTCCACTTT.

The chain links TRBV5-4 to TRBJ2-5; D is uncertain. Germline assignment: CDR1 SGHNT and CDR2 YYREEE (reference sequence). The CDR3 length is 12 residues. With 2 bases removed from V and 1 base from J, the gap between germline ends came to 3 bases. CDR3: CASSFGQETQYF. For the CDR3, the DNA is TGTGCCAGCAGCTTCGGCCAAGAGACCCAGTACTTC.

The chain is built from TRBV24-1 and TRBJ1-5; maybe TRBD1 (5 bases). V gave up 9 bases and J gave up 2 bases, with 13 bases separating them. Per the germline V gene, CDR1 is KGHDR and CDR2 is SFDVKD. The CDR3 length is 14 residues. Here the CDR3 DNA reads TGTGCCACCGCCGCGAGGGGCGGCAATCAGCCCCAGCATTTT. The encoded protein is CATAARGGNQPQHF.

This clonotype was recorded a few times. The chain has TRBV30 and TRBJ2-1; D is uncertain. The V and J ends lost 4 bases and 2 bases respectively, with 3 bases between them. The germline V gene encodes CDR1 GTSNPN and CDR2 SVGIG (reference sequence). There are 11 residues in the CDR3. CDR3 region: CAWTAYNEQFF. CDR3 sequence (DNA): TGTGCCTGGACAGCCTACAATGAGCAGTTCTTC.

CDR3 sequence (DNA): TGTGCCAGCAGTCGGACGGATAGCAATCAGCCCCAGCATTTT. Translating it yields CASSRTDSNQPQHF. The chain carries TRBV6-5 and TRBJ1-5; D remains unclear. Per germline, CDR1 MNHEY and CDR2 SVGAGI. Deletions cut 5 bases from V and 0 bases from J, with 8 bases between. This CDR3 has 14 residues.

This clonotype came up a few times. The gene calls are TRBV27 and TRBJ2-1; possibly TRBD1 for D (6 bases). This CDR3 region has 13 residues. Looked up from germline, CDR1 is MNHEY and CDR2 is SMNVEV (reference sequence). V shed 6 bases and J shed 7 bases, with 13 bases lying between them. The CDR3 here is CASSPGQLNEQFF. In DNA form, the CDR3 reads TGTGCCAGCAGCCCCGGACAGCTTAATGAGCAGTTCTTC.

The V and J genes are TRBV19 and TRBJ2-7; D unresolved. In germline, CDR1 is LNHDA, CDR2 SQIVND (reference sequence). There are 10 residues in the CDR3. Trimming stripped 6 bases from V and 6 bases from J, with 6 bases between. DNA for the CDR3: TGTGCCAGTAGGAAGACCGAGCAGTACTTC. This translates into CASRKTEQYF.

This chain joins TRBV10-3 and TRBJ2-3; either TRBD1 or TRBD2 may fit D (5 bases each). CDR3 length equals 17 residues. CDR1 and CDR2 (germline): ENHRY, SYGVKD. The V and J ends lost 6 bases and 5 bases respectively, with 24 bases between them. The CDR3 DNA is TGTGCCATCAGAGACACCTACGGGACCAAACCTCGAGATACGCAGTATTTT. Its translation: CAIRDTYGTKPRDTQYF.

The CDR3 DNA follows: TGCAGCGTGGGACAGGGAAACACCGGGGAGCTGTTTTTT. Its translation: CSVGQGNTGELFF. This chain connects TRBV29-1 to TRBJ2-2, with 9 nucleotides matching TRBD1. Per the germline V gene, CDR1 is SQVTM and CDR2 is ANQGSEA. This CDR3 is built from 13 residues. Losses at the gene ends were 6 bases for V and 2 bases for J; bases not matched to a gene: 1.